Sequencing of this TCR beta chain was carried out in a study of sequential checkpoint blockade in melanoma. This clone was detected only a few times. Using immunoSEQ multiplex PCR, the repertoire was profiled, and TCRdb retains in-frame clones only, with some absent. This table has about 12,000 clones, about 28% appearing once. This sample's treatment: randomized to nivolumab then ipilimumab (arm A) or the reverse (arm B). Germline CDR1 is LNHDA and CDR2 is SQIVND (reference sequence). Trimming shortened V by 4 bases and J by 5 bases, and 5 bases separated the two germline ends. The CDR3 has 11 amino acids.

This receptor was taken from a human donor with melanoma. Sequenced here: tumor tissue (inferred from file names), sampled from a patient given nivolumab and ipilimumab in sequence. The chain uses TRBV19 and TRBJ2-5, with D unclear. In nucleotides, the CDR3 is TGTGCCAGTAGTACGCGGGAGACCCAGTACTTC. Encoded protein: CASSTRETQYF.